Below are 9 T cell receptor beta chains sequenced from a single sample in a study of cytotoxic CD8 clonotypes in ibrutinib-treated CLL. Profiled with immunoSEQ multiplex PCR; TCRdb holds only in-frame clones, not every one. The repertoire holds approximately 320,000 clones, with roughly 70% as singletons. Material: PBMCs, obtained after 36 months of ibrutinib treatment. These receptors were obtained from a human donor with chronic lymphocytic leukemia.

This sequence joins TRBV28 and TRBJ2-5; 7 nucleotides line up with TRBD2. This CDR3 region has 15 residues. Germline loops: CDR1 MDHEN, CDR2 SYDVKM. The J segment lost 0 bases and the V segment lost 3 bases, leaving 4 bases of the junction unmatched. In nucleotides, the CDR3 is TGTGCCAGCAGTTTTGGGGGGGTGTACCAAGAGACCCAGTACTTC. Translated, it gives CASSFGGVYQETQYF.

The chain uses TRBV5-1 and TRBJ1-1, with 8 bases matching TRBD1. V trimming: 5 bases; J trimming: 4 bases; junction bases outside the gene matches: 4. This CDR3 contains 13 residues. The V gene's germline CDR1 is SGHRS and CDR2 YFSETQ. CDR3 coding DNA: TGCGCCAGCAGGACAGGGGTGGGCACTGAAGCTTTCTTT. Protein: CASRTGVGTEAFF.

The chain joins TRBV5-4 to TRBJ2-7; 8 positions agree with TRBD2. The CDR3 consists of 16 residues. With V trimmed by 4 bases and J by 6 bases, 15 bases remained unmatched. Germline V CDR1 and CDR2: SGHNT, YYREEE (reference sequence). The CDR3 DNA reads as TGTGCCAGCAGCCACCTCCTAGCGGGCCGGAGGGGCGAGCAGTACTTC. Its translation: CASSHLLAGRRGEQYF.

The V and J genes are TRBV4-2 and TRBJ1-4; 9 bases line up with TRBD1. Germline loops: CDR1 LGHNA, CDR2 YNFKEQ. Losses at the gene ends were 3 bases for V and 5 bases for J; bases not matched to a gene: 4. The CDR3 consists of 15 residues. In nucleotides, the CDR3 is TGTGCCAGCAGCCAGGATGACAGGGGGAATGAAAAACTGTTTTTT. This gives the protein CASSQDDRGNEKLFF.

This clone was picked up a small number of times. The rearrangement links TRBV15 to TRBJ1-1; no firm D call. This CDR3 has 15 amino acids. The V end lost 0 bases, the J end lost 5 bases, and 13 bases lay between the germline ends. From germline, CDR1 is LNHNV and CDR2 YYDKDF (reference sequence). The CDR3 is CATSRDRVSLTEAFF. The CDR3 DNA reads TGTGCCACCAGCAGAGATAGGGTCAGTTTAACTGAAGCTTTCTTT.

The V call is TRBV7-6, the J call TRBJ1-1; 11 bases align to TRBD1. The CDR3 length is 15 residues. Germline V gene lookup returns CDR1 SGHVS and CDR2 FNYEAQ. Trimming cost V 5 bases and J 4 bases; bases outside gene matches: 6. Here the CDR3 reads CASSPGQGAGTEAFF. CDR3 sequence (DNA): TGTGCCAGCAGCCCAGGACAGGGGGCGGGCACTGAAGCTTTCTTT.

The genes are TRBV29-1 and TRBJ1-1; TRBD1 aligns across 8 bases. This CDR3 is built from 13 residues. Unmatched junction bases numbered 4, after V lost 4 bases and J lost 3 bases. Germline V gene sequence: CDR1 SQVTM, CDR2 ANQGSEA. The CDR3 region has the DNA TGCAGCGTTGCCGGACAGGGATACACTGAAGCTTTCTTT. This translates into CSVAGQGYTEAFF.

The V gene is TRBV11-2, the J gene TRBJ1-2, with TRBD1 matching over 8 bases. Germline V CDR1 and CDR2: SGHAT, FQNNGV. The CDR3 covers 13 residues. V was clipped by 1 base and J by 8 bases; unmatched bases: 3. This CDR3 reads CASSLGTGWGYTF. The DNA for the CDR3 is TGTGCCAGCAGCTTAGGGACAGGGTGGGGCTACACCTTC.

This clone was counted only a few times. V and J are TRBV6-4 and TRBJ1-2; D is uncertain. The length of the CDR3 is 13 residues. Germline assignment: CDR1 MRHNA and CDR2 SNTAGT. V was shortened by 5 bases and J by 8 bases, with 15 bases between the two germline ends. The chain's CDR3 is CASSMEPLGGYTF. The CDR3 DNA reads as TGTGCCAGCAGTATGGAGCCTTTGGGAGGCTACACCTTC.